Listed below are T cell receptor beta chains from one sample, sequenced in a study of blood T cell repertoires in COVID-19. Profiling relied on immunoSEQ multiplex PCR, and the TCRdb table lists in-frame clones only, not all of them. The data show a few hundred thousand clones, with around 87% seen just once and about 2.5% held by the top ten. Sequences were obtained from peripheral blood. The receptors derive from a young man with active or convalescent COVID-19. Both conserved end residues are part of each CDR3. D genes are given only for firm matches. The size field is filled for only some rows; it gives once, few, many or a size class.

V: TRBV4-2; D: TRBD2; J: TRBJ2-1; size: once; DNA: TGTGCCAGCAGCCACGGACTAGCGGGGGATGGTGAGCAGTTCTTC; CDR3: CASSHGLAGDGEQFF
V: TRBV3-1/TRBV3-2; D: .; J: TRBJ1-1; size: .; DNA: TGTGCCAGCAGCCCCAAGGGGACTGAAGCTTTCTTT; CDR3: CASSPKGTEAFF
V: TRBV6-6; D: TRBD1; J: TRBJ1-2; size: few; DNA: TGTGCCAGCAGTACGACAGGGGGCTACACCTTC; CDR3: CASSTTGGYTF
V: TRBV6-2/TRBV6-3; D: TRBD1; J: TRBJ1-1; size: .; DNA: TGTGCCAGCAGTTACCGGGGTGGACAGGTGGGTGCAGGCACTGAAGCTTTCTTT; CDR3: CASSYRGGQVGAGTEAFF
V: TRBV10-2; D: TRBD2; J: TRBJ2-1; size: .; DNA: TGCGCCAGCAGTGGACTAGCGGGAGGACTCGGGAATGAGCAGTTCTTC; CDR3: CASSGLAGGLGNEQFF
V: TRBV19; D: .; J: TRBJ1-5; size: .; DNA: TGTGCCAGTAGGGTGGGACACTATAGCAATCAGCCCCAGCATTTT; CDR3: CASRVGHYSNQPQHF
V: TRBV19; D: TRBD1; J: TRBJ2-7; size: .; DNA: TGTGCCAGTAGTTCCGCCGGGACAGGATACGAGCAGTACTTC; CDR3: CASSSAGTGYEQYF
V: TRBV9; D: TRBD2; J: TRBJ2-3; size: .; DNA: TGTGCCAGCAGCGAGGGACTAGCGAGCACAGATACGCAGTATTTT; CDR3: CASSEGLASTDTQYF
V: TRBV2; D: .; J: TRBJ1-1; size: .; DNA: TGTGCCAGCAGTGATCAGGGAAGGACTGAAGCTTTCTTT; CDR3: CASSDQGRTEAFF
V: TRBV6-6; D: .; J: TRBJ2-7; size: .; DNA: TGTGCCAGCACAAAGGGGGAAGAGCAGTACTTC; CDR3: CASTKGEEQYF
V: TRBV6-6; D: .; J: TRBJ2-3; size: .; DNA: TGTGCCAGCAGTTACTCGAGTAGCACAGATACGCAGTATTTT; CDR3: CASSYSSSTDTQYF
V: TRBV5-8; D: TRBD1; J: TRBJ1-1; size: .; DNA: TGTGCCAGCAGCTCAACAGGGGGTAGGACTGAAGCTTTCTTT; CDR3: CASSSTGGRTEAFF
V: TRBV11-2; D: TRBD1; J: TRBJ1-4; size: .; DNA: TGTGCCAGCAGCTCAAGCAAGGCGGGACAGGCAACTAATGAAAAACTGTTTTTT; CDR3: CASSSSKAGQATNEKLFF
V: TRBV27; D: TRBD2; J: TRBJ2-5; size: .; DNA: TGTGCCAGCAGTTTTCGACTAGCGGGAGGGCCTGAGACCCAGTACTTC; CDR3: CASSFRLAGGPETQYF
V: TRBV6-4; D: TRBD1; J: TRBJ2-6; size: .; DNA: TGTGCCAGCAGCTCCGGGACAGGGGGCTCTGGGGCCAACGTCCTGACTTTC; CDR3: CASSSGTGGSGANVLTF
V: TRBV5-1; D: TRBD2; J: TRBJ2-3; size: .; DNA: TGCGCCAGCAGCGTCCGGAACTCCGGGACTAGCAGGAGCACAGATACGCAGTATTTT; CDR3: CASSVRNSGTSRSTDTQYF
V: TRBV7-9; D: .; J: TRBJ2-1; size: .; DNA: TGTGCCAGCAGCTCGAACCGACTAGTCTATTCCTACAATGAGCAGTTCTTC; CDR3: CASSSNRLVYSYNEQFF
V: TRBV5-6; D: TRBD1; J: TRBJ2-2; size: .; DNA: TGTGCCAGCAGCTTGGGTAACAGGGGTTCGTCAACCGGGGAGCTGTTTTTT; CDR3: CASSLGNRGSSTGELFF
V: TRBV4-1; D: .; J: TRBJ1-1; size: .; DNA: TGCGCCAGCAGCCAACCGCAGGGGACTGAAGCTTTCTTT; CDR3: CASSQPQGTEAFF
V: TRBV28; D: .; J: TRBJ1-5; size: .; DNA: TGTGCCAGCACCAACCCGCAGGGTATCAATCAGCCCCAGCATTTT; CDR3: CASTNPQGINQPQHF
V: TRBV4-1; D: TRBD1; J: TRBJ1-5; size: .; DNA: TGCGCCAGCAGCCAAGTACCGGGACAGGGGAATAGTCAGCCCCAGCATTTT; CDR3: CASSQVPGQGNSQPQHF
V: TRBV27; D: TRBD1; J: TRBJ2-4; size: .; DNA: TGTGCCAGCAGTCGGGACAGCACGGCCAAAAACATTCAGTACTTC; CDR3: CASSRDSTAKNIQYF
V: TRBV7-9; D: TRBD1; J: TRBJ1-4; size: .; DNA: TGTGCCAGCAGCCCCCCGGTGAGGGACAGACTAAATGAAAAACTGTTTTTT; CDR3: CASSPPVRDRLNEKLFF
V: TRBV5-1; D: .; J: TRBJ2-3; size: .; DNA: TGCGCCAGCAGCTCGGCACAGGAGCTGAATACGCAGTATTTT; CDR3: CASSSAQELNTQYF
V: TRBV27; D: .; J: TRBJ2-7; size: .; DNA: TGTGCCAGCAGTTTATCACCCGGGCAGGGCGAGCAGTACTTC; CDR3: CASSLSPGQGEQYF
V: TRBV2; D: .; J: TRBJ2-7; size: .; DNA: TGTGCCAGCAGTGGGCAGGGGGGCTACGAGCAGTACTTC; CDR3: CASSGQGGYEQYF
V: TRBV11-2; D: TRBD1; J: TRBJ1-3; size: once; DNA: TGTGCCAGCAGCTTAGTGTTAGGGGACAGGTTCGACGGAAACACCATATATTTT; CDR3: CASSLVLGDRFDGNTIYF
V: TRBV11-2; D: TRBD1; J: TRBJ2-7; size: .; DNA: TGTGCCAGCAGCTTAGGGACAGGCTACGAGCAGTACTTC; CDR3: CASSLGTGYEQYF
V: TRBV16; D: .; J: TRBJ1-2; size: .; DNA: TGTGCCAGCAGCCCCTCGGGGTACGGCTACACCTTC; CDR3: CASSPSGYGYTF
V: TRBV28; D: TRBD2; J: TRBJ2-5; size: .; DNA: TGTGCCAGCAGCCCCTCCCCCGGGGGGGGGTACCAAGAGACCCAGTACTTC; CDR3: CASSPSPGGGYQETQYF
V: TRBV15; D: .; J: TRBJ2-3; size: .; DNA: TGTGCCACCAGCAGAGTGTCCGGGGTTGGAGATACGCAGTATTTT; CDR3: CATSRVSGVGDTQYF
V: TRBV4-1; D: .; J: TRBJ1-5; size: .; DNA: TGCGCCAGCAGCCAAGTGCGCAGCAATCAGCCCCAGCATTTT; CDR3: CASSQVRSNQPQHF
V: TRBV19; D: .; J: TRBJ2-1; size: .; DNA: TGTGCCAGTAGTATTAGCTTTAGAAACAATGAGCAGTTCTTC; CDR3: CASSISFRNNEQFF
V: TRBV15; D: TRBD2; J: TRBJ2-3; size: .; DNA: TGTGCCACCAGCAGAGTTCGGCGGGAGGAAGATACGCAGTATTTT; CDR3: CATSRVRREEDTQYF
V: TRBV15; D: .; J: TRBJ1-6; size: .; DNA: TGTGCCACCAGCAGAGGACCTCGTGGGGGGAATAATTCACCCCTCCACTTT; CDR3: CATSRGPRGGNNSPLHF
V: TRBV5-4; D: TRBD2; J: TRBJ2-1; size: .; DNA: TGTGCCAGCAGCCCGTCGGGGGGCTCCTACAATGAGCAGTTCTTC; CDR3: CASSPSGGSYNEQFF
V: TRBV5-6; D: .; J: TRBJ1-2; size: once; DNA: TGTGCCAGCAGCCTTTCAGGGATTTCCGGTGGCTACACCTTC; CDR3: CASSLSGISGGYTF
V: TRBV6-6; D: .; J: TRBJ1-4; size: .; DNA: TGTGCCAGCAGTTCCGAGTTTGAAAATGAAAAACTGTTTTTT; CDR3: CASSSEFENEKLFF
V: TRBV5-1; D: TRBD1; J: TRBJ2-3; size: .; DNA: TGCGCCAGCAGCTTGTTTGCCGGACAGGGCGAGGGGACGCAGTATTTT; CDR3: CASSLFAGQGEGTQYF
V: TRBV29-1; D: TRBD1; J: TRBJ1-1; size: few; DNA: TGCAGCGTCGACGTATCCGGACAGGGGGCGCTTAGTGAAGCTTTCTTT; CDR3: CSVDVSGQGALSEAFF
V: TRBV27; D: TRBD2; J: TRBJ2-5; size: .; DNA: TGTGCCAGCAGTTTAGGGACTAGCGGGGTCCAAGAGACCCAGTACTTC; CDR3: CASSLGTSGVQETQYF
V: TRBV11-2; D: .; J: TRBJ1-2; size: .; DNA: TGTGCCAGCAGCCCTACAGGGATCGGTGGCTACACCTTC; CDR3: CASSPTGIGGYTF
V: TRBV10-1; D: TRBD1; J: TRBJ2-2; size: .; DNA: TGCGCCAGCAGTTTAAGGGTAAAGGACAGGGGCTTCCGGGTGGTGTTGGACACCGGGGAGCTGTTTTTT; CDR3: CASSLRVKDRGFRVVLDTGELFF
V: TRBV12-3/TRBV12-4; D: .; J: TRBJ2-4; size: .; DNA: TGTGCCATTGGAGGCGTAGCCAAAAACATTCAGTACTTC; CDR3: CAIGGVAKNIQYF
V: TRBV5-1; D: .; J: TRBJ2-3; size: .; DNA: TGCGCCAGCAGCTCGGGACATCGCACAGATACGCAGTATTTT; CDR3: CASSSGHRTDTQYF
V: TRBV7-2; D: .; J: TRBJ2-3; size: .; DNA: TGTGCCAGCAGCCCCCTCCCTAGCAGTAGCACAGATACGCAGTATTTT; CDR3: CASSPLPSSSTDTQYF
V: TRBV28; D: TRBD1; J: TRBJ1-6; size: .; DNA: TGTGCCAGCAGTTTTACGGGCAGGGGGGATTCACCCCTCCACTTT; CDR3: CASSFTGRGDSPLHF
V: TRBV25-1; D: .; J: TRBJ1-2; size: .; DNA: TGTGCCAGCAGTACGTACGGAGGGTATGGCTACACCTTC; CDR3: CASSTYGGYGYTF
V: TRBV27; D: TRBD1; J: TRBJ2-3; size: .; DNA: TGTGCCAGCACCCGGACAGGGATTGCTAGCACAGATACGCAGTATTTT; CDR3: CASTRTGIASTDTQYF
V: TRBV6-5; D: TRBD1; J: TRBJ1-2; size: .; DNA: TGTGCCAGCAGTTATTCAGGGGGAAGGGGAAGGTATGGCTACACCTTC; CDR3: CASSYSGGRGRYGYTF
V: TRBV7-9; D: TRBD1; J: TRBJ2-5; size: .; DNA: TGTGCCAGCAAGGACAGGGCGGAGACCCAGTACTTC; CDR3: CASKDRAETQYF
V: TRBV19; D: .; J: TRBJ2-6; size: .; DNA: TGTGCCAGTAGTATAATCCAGGCAGGGAAGTCTTTCGGGGCCAACGTCCTGACTTTC; CDR3: CASSIIQAGKSFGANVLTF